The 5 T cell receptor beta chains given below trace back to one sample, sequenced in a study of early T cells in non-severe SARS-CoV-2 infection. TCRdb processed the 5' RACE reads anew with MiXCR; each CDR3 protein has one entry. There are 88,000 or so distinct CDR3 sequences in the sample; about 15% occur only once, and roughly 6% lies in the top ten. Sequencing input: whole blood. The receptors originated from an adult who was a healthcare worker with PCR-confirmed SARS-CoV-2 infection or an uninfected control (not recorded which).

The chain uses TRBV4-1 and TRBJ1-4, with TRBD1 matching over 7 bases. Germline assignment: CDR1 MGHRA and CDR2 YSYEKL. This CDR3 has 18 residues. V was clipped by 1 base and J by 6 bases; unmatched bases: 14. The CDR3 coding sequence is TGCGCCAGCAGCCAAGGGGTTAGGGGGCGGCCCGCCCATGAAAAACTGTTTTTT. This translates into CASSQGVRGRPAHEKLFF.

This chain links TRBV9 with TRBJ2-1; TRBD2 is a possible D gene (5 bases). The V gene lost 2 bases and the J gene lost 9 bases, with 15 bases spanning the gap. The CDR3 runs to 14 residues. Germline loops: CDR1 SGDLS, CDR2 YYNGEE. The DNA for the CDR3 is TGTGCCAGCAGCGTCTCCACTAGTAACCTTGAGCAGTTCTTC. Translated, it gives CASSVSTSNLEQFF. Based on the CDR3 plus reference TRBV9 and TRBJ2-1, the full variable domain is DSGVTQTPKHLITATGQRVTLRCSPRSGDLSVYWYQQSLDQGLQFLIQYYNGEERAKGNILERFSAQQFPDLHSELNLSSLELGDSALYFCASSVSTSNLEQFFGPGTRLTVL.

J is TRBJ2-7 and V is TRBV6-5; maybe TRBD2 (7 bases). Trimming shortened V by 4 bases and J by 7 bases, and 14 bases separated the two germline ends. Germline V gives CDR1 MNHEY, CDR2 SVGAGI. This CDR3 contains 13 residues. The CDR3 nucleotides are TGTGCCAGCAGTTTAGGGGGAGCGGGGGAGCAGTACTTC. Protein: CASSLGGAGEQYF.

This clonotype was seen at least ten times. V gene TRBV5-1 combines with J gene TRBJ2-1, with 8 bases identical to TRBD1. Germline CDR1 reads SGHRS; CDR2 reads YFSETQ. The V gene end was trimmed by 4 bases and the J gene end by 2 bases; junction bases not matched to a gene: 2. The CDR3 is made up of 14 amino acids. CDR3 DNA: TGCGCCAGCAGCGGGACAGGTACCTACAATGAGCAGTTCTTC. Its translation: CASSGTGTYNEQFF.

The chain joins TRBV12-3 or TRBV12-4 to TRBJ2-7; perhaps TRBD2 as D (6 bases). This CDR3 comprises 18 residues. V lost 0 bases, J lost 3 bases, and 21 bases lay in between. The CDR3 region is CASSLAIPSLAENYEQYF. Here the CDR3 DNA reads TGTGCCAGCAGTTTAGCGATCCCGTCGTTAGCGGAAAACTACGAGCAGTACTTC.